These T cell receptor beta chains were read from a single sample in a study of beta chain features in type 1 diabetes. The protocol was immunoSEQ multiplex PCR, while the TCRdb copy is restricted to in-frame clones and leaves out a portion. The sample consists of 140,000 to 150,000 clones, approximately 13% of them appearing once. The specimen sequenced was central memory CD4+ T cells from blood. The source of these receptors is a man aged 18 to 29 with type 1 diabetes. Each CDR3 is given with its conserved first and last residue.

>TRBV6-5|16|TRBJ2-7
CASSYTGTGTDYEQYF
>TRBV27|12|TRBJ2-7
CASSTTGYEQYF
>TRBV9|12|TRBJ1-3
CASSAQGNTIYF
>TRBV11-2|14|TRBJ1-1
CASSLQGLGTEAFF
>TRBV2|16|TRBJ2-5
CASRGGLATFQETQYF
>TRBV29-1|14|TRBJ2-3
CSAREKTSTDTQYF
>TRBV30|12|TRBJ1-5
CAWGRDNQPQHF
>TRBV2|13|TRBJ1-1
CASSEGTNTEAFF
>TRBV7-2|15|TRBJ2-2
CASRRDGENTGELFF
>TRBV9|16|TRBJ2-6
CASSVGTASGANVLTF
>TRBV10-3|13|TRBJ1-2
CAITSDRPYGYTF
>TRBV9|15|TRBJ1-2
CASSVGGGQPYGYTF
>TRBV4-1|15|TRBJ1-4
CASSQVSGMGEKLFF
>TRBV5-1|16|TRBJ2-1
CASSRSDRGIGDEQFF
>TRBV13|16|TRBJ1-3
CASSPPRRGSGNTIYF
>TRBV11-2|12|TRBJ1-2
CASSPRFSGYTF
>TRBV10-3|13|TRBJ1-2
CAISVRTEDGYTF
>TRBV11-2|15|TRBJ1-5
CASSLQVGYNQPQHF
>TRBV6-1|13|TRBJ1-1
CASESGRNTEAFF